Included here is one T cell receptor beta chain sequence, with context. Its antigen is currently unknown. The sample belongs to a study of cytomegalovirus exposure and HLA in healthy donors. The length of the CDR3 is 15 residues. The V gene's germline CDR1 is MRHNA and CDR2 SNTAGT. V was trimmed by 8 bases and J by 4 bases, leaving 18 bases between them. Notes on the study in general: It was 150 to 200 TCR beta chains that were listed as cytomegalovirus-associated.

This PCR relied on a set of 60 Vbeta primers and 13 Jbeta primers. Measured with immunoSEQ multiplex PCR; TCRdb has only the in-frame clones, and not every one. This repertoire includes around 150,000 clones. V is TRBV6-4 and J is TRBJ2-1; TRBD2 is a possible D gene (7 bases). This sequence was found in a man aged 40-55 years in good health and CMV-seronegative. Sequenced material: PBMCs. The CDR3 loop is CASSQGLAEYNEQFF. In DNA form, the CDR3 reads TGTGCCAGCTCTCAGGGGCTAGCGGAATACAATGAGCAGTTCTTC.